This T cell receptor beta chain was captured by sequencing in a study of ipilimumab plus nivolumab after autologous stem cell transplantation. Study-wide context: A median of about 8 nivolumab and roughly 5 ipilimumab doses were given. Overall study results and limits: Per the authors, repertoire, Treg and microbiota data justify further study.

Assay: immunoSEQ multiplex PCR; the TCRdb copy retains only in-frame clones and omits some. The repertoire holds about 10,000 clones, with about 78% as singletons. Patients received nivolumab 3 mg/kg at weeks 1, 4, 7, 10, then fortnightly to week 26. In the case of this clone: What it binds is unknown.

The sequencing used PBMCs, collected in a trial of ipilimumab plus nivolumab as post-transplant consolidation. The receptor comes from a male donor with diffuse large B-cell lymphoma.

This CDR3 is CASSVLAGANTGELFF. The CDR3 DNA sequence: TGTGCCAGCAGCGTTCTAGCGGGGGCGAACACCGGGGAGCTGTTTTTT. The chain recombines TRBV9 with TRBJ2-2; 10 bases match TRBD2. The V gene's germline CDR1 is SGDLS and CDR2 YYNGEE. V gave up 2 bases and J gave up 0 bases; unmatched junction bases: 1. CDR3 length equals 16 residues.